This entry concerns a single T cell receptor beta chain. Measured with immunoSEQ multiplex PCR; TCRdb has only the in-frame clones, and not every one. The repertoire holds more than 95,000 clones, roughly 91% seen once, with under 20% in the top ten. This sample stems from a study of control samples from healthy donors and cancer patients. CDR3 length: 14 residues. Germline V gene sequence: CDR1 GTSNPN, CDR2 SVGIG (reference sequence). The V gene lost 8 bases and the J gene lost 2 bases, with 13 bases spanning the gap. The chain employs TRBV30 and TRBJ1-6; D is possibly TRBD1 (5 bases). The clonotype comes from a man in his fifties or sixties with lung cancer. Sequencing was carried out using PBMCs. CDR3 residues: CAGTGQAYNSPLHF. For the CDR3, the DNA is TGTGCCGGGACCGGACAAGCCTATAATTCACCCCTCCACTTT. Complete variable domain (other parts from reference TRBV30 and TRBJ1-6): SQTIHQWPATLVQPVGSPLSLECTVEGTSNPNLYWYRQAAGRGLQLLFYSVGIGQISSEVPQNLSASRPQDRQFILSSKKLLLSDSGFYLCAGTGQAYNSPLHFGNGTRLTVT.